These T cell receptor beta chains were read from a single sample in a study of molecular identifiers for immune sequencing clone quantification. TCRdb analysed the PCR reads with MiXCR anew, one entry per CDR3 protein. The sample contains hundreds of thousands of distinct CDR3 sequences, less than 30% of which appear only once. The sequenced sample consisted of naive CD8+ T cells from blood, with Jurkat cell RNA spiked in. The receptors were sampled from a human donor in good health. Some libraries in this study had Jurkat cell RNA spiked in. The CDR3 runs from the conserved cysteine through the conserved F or W. A D gene is named only where the DNA matches it firmly. Size tells how often a clone was seen (once, few, many) or the class of an expanded clone, and some rows leave it out.

D: .
J: TRBJ1-4
size: .
V: TRBV5-6
CDR3: CASSFTSSNEKLFF
DNA: TGTGCCAGCAGCTTTACCTCGTCTAATGAAAAACTGTTTTTT

D: TRBD2
J: TRBJ2-1
size: .
V: TRBV27
CDR3: CASSRSGTSVYNEQFF
DNA: TGTGCCAGCAGCAGATCCGGGACTAGCGTCTACAATGAGCAGTTCTTC

D: .
J: TRBJ2-3
size: .
V: TRBV30
CDR3: CAWSIGGYGDTQYF
DNA: TGTGCCTGGAGTATTGGGGGGTATGGCGATACGCAGTATTTT

D: .
J: TRBJ2-7
size: few
V: TRBV4-3
CDR3: CASSQDSSGQIYEQYF
DNA: TGCGCCAGCAGCCAAGATTCCTCAGGACAGATCTACGAGCAGTACTTC

D: .
J: TRBJ1-5
size: .
V: TRBV23-1
CDR3: CASSQSHRVFNQPQQF
DNA: TGCGCCAGCAGTCAGTCCCACAGGGTGTTCAATCAGCCCCAGCAGTTT

D: TRBD2
J: TRBJ2-4
size: .
V: TRBV20-1
CDR3: CSAREPLAGDIAKNIQYF
DNA: TGCAGTGCTAGAGAACCACTAGCGGGTGATATAGCCAAAAACATTCAGTACTTC

D: .
J: TRBJ2-5
size: .
V: TRBV27
CDR3: CASSLFTGTGQETQYF
DNA: TGTGCCAGCAGTTTATTCACCGGGACTGGACAAGAGACCCAGTACTTC

D: .
J: TRBJ2-2
size: many
V: TRBV29-1
CDR3: CSAVRPSTGELFF
DNA: TGCAGCGCCGTTAGACCCTCCACCGGGGAGCTGTTTTTT

D: TRBD2
J: TRBJ2-7
size: .
V: TRBV19
CDR3: CASSISLAGSYEQYF
DNA: TGTGCCAGTAGTATAAGCCTAGCGGGCTCCTACGAGCAGTACTTC

D: .
J: TRBJ2-3
size: many
V: TRBV7-9
CDR3: CASSLGGRSDTQYF
DNA: TGTGCCAGCAGCTTAGGGGGGCGATCAGATACGCAGTATTTT

D: .
J: TRBJ1-5
size: .
V: TRBV27
CDR3: CASSLSGEGQPQHF
DNA: TGTGCCAGCAGTCTTTCAGGGGAGGGTCAGCCCCAGCATTTT

D: TRBD1
J: TRBJ2-7
size: few
V: TRBV7-9
CDR3: CASSSPGQGNYEQYF
DNA: TGTGCCAGCAGCTCGCCGGGACAGGGTAACTACGAGCAGTACTTC

D: .
J: TRBJ1-3
size: .
V: TRBV2
CDR3: CASSGTVFTYSGNTIYF
DNA: TGTGCCAGCAGTGGTACAGTTTTTACCTACTCTGGAAACACCATATATTTT

D: TRBD1
J: TRBJ2-1
size: .
V: TRBV30
CDR3: CAWRGDRRVNEQFF
DNA: TGTGCCTGGAGGGGGGACAGGCGAGTCAATGAGCAGTTCTTC

D: TRBD2
J: TRBJ2-1
size: .
V: TRBV9
CDR3: CASSGEGLAKNEQFF
DNA: TGTGCCAGCAGCGGGGAAGGACTAGCGAAGAATGAGCAGTTCTTC

D: .
J: TRBJ1-2
size: .
V: TRBV30
CDR3: CAWSVRPKGVNYGYTF
DNA: TGTGCCTGGAGTGTACGTCCGAAAGGGGTGAACTATGGCTACACCTTC

D: TRBD1
J: TRBJ1-1
size: .
V: TRBV5-8
CDR3: CASSYRGHPEAFF
DNA: TGTGCCAGCAGCTACAGGGGGCACCCTGAAGCTTTCTTT

D: .
J: TRBJ1-5
size: many
V: TRBV13
CDR3: CASSLRGANQPQHF
DNA: TGTGCCAGCAGCTTACGAGGGGCCAATCAGCCCCAGCATTTT

D: TRBD1
J: TRBJ2-7
size: .
V: TRBV12-3/TRBV12-4
CDR3: CASSLSLPGQGWYEQYF
DNA: TGTGCCAGCAGTCTCAGTTTACCGGGACAGGGGTGGTACGAGCAGTACTTC

D: .
J: TRBJ1-3
size: .
V: TRBV4-3
CDR3: CASSQDMFTSGNTIYF
DNA: TGCGCCAGCAGCCAAGACATGTTCACCTCTGGAAACACCATATATTTT

D: TRBD1
J: TRBJ2-5
size: few
V: TRBV18
CDR3: CASSSPGTGGPNWLQETQYF
DNA: TGTGCCAGCTCCTCCCCCGGGACAGGGGGGCCAAACTGGCTCCAAGAGACCCAGTACTTC

D: .
J: TRBJ1-5
size: .
V: TRBV4-1
CDR3: CASRPEGFQPQHF
DNA: TGCGCCAGCCGCCCAGAAGGTTTTCAGCCCCAGCATTTT

D: .
J: TRBJ1-1
size: many
V: TRBV6-5
CDR3: CASSYSYRTNTEAFF
DNA: TGTGCCAGCAGTTACTCGTACAGGACCAACACTGAAGCTTTCTTT

D: TRBD2
J: TRBJ2-2
size: .
V: TRBV15
CDR3: CATSVGLAGIIGELFF
DNA: TGTGCCACCAGCGTCGGACTAGCGGGAATCATCGGGGAGCTGTTTTTT

D: TRBD2
J: TRBJ2-1
size: .
V: TRBV7-9
CDR3: CASRPTSGRPNEQFF
DNA: TGTGCCAGCAGACCGACTAGCGGTAGGCCTAATGAGCAGTTCTTC

D: .
J: TRBJ2-5
size: .
V: TRBV20-1
CDR3: CSAEPPGTWGPPQETQYF
DNA: TGCAGTGCGGAACCCCCAGGAACATGGGGGCCCCCCCAAGAGACCCAGTACTTC

D: TRBD2
J: TRBJ2-2
size: many
V: TRBV27
CDR3: CASRVAGGNTGELFF
DNA: TGTGCCAGCAGAGTAGCGGGAGGGAACACCGGGGAGCTGTTTTTT